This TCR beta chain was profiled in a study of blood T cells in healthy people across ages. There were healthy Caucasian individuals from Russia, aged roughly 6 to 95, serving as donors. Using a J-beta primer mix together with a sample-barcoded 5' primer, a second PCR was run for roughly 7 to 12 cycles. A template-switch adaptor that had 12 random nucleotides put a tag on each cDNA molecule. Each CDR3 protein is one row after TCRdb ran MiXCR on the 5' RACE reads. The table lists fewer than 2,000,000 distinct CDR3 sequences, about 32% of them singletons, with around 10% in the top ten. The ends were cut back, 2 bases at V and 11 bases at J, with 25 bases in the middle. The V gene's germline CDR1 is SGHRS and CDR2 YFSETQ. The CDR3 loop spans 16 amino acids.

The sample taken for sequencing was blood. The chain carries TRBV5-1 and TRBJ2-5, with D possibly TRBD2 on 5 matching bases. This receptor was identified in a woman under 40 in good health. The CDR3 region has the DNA TGCGCCAGCAGCTTCCGGAGCGGAGGTTATGACAATGAGCAGTACTTC. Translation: CASSFRSGGYDNEQYF.